This entry features one T cell receptor (beta chain) sequence. Per the original methods: Scientists estimated how many nucleated cells there were by amplifying reference gene primers. Produced via immunoSEQ multiplex PCR; TCRdb's table is partial and in-frame only. Clone size and V and J calls were adopted from that table, with D and trimming inferred from the DNA. The sample holds roughly 200,000 clones, about 81% seen once. The data were taken from a study of blood T cell repertoires in COVID-19. Study summary: T cells, B-cell-depleted T cells, or PBMCs supplied cDNA or gDNA.

This CDR3 has 14 amino acids. Germline V gene lookup returns CDR1 SGHRS and CDR2 YFSETQ. V was trimmed by 0 bases and J by 3 bases, leaving 9 bases between them. The specimen was peripheral blood. This chain uses TRBV5-1 with TRBJ2-5; D is unclear. The source of this sequence is an elderly woman with COVID-19, enrolled during active disease. The CDR3 nucleotides are TGCGCCAGCAGCTTGGGGGCCTCCGAAGAGACCCAGTACTTC. Its translation is CASSLGASEETQYF.